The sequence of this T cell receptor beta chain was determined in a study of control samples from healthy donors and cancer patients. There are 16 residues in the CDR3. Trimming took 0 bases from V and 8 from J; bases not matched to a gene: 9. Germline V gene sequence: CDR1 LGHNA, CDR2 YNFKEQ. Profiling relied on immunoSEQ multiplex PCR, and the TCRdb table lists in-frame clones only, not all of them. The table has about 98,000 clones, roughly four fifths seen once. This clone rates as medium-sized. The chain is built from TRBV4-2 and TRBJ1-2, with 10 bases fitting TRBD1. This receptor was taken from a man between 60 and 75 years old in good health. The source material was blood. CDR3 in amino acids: CASSQDLTGGASGYTF. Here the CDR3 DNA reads TGTGCCAGCAGCCAAGACCTGACAGGGGGCGCGTCGGGCTACACCTTC.